The TCR beta chain under discussion was sequenced for a study of T cell changes during pregnancy in multiple sclerosis. Germline CDR1 is SNHLY and CDR2 is FYNNEI. This CDR3 region has 16 residues. V was cut by 6 bases and J by 4 bases, with 18 bases left in between. Clones were read by immunoSEQ multiplex PCR, and TCRdb kept only the in-frame ones, dropping some. The table lists about 69,000 clones, roughly 91% of them singletons. Sequenced here: CD4+ T cells from peripheral blood mononuclear cells, sampled in the third trimester of pregnancy. The gene calls are TRBV2 and TRBJ2-2; a weak D match, TRBD2 (6 bases). The clonotype was recovered from a female donor in good health, enrolled as a control in a pregnancy study. The CDR3 coding sequence is TGTGCCAGCAGACAGACGCGGGGAAGGGGCACCGGGGAGCTGTTTTTT. It translates to CASRQTRGRGTGELFF. The whole variable domain, filled in from reference TRBV2 and TRBJ2-2, reads EPEVTQTPSHQVTQMGQEVILRCVPISNHLYFYWYRQILGQKVEFLVSFYNNEISEKSEIFDDQFSVERPDGSNFTLKIRSTKLEDSAMYFCASRQTRGRGTGELFFGEGSRLTVL.